One sample yielded the 11 T cell receptor beta chains listed below, sequenced in a study of shared clonotypes between healthy human individuals. TCRdb's table, derived via immunoSEQ multiplex PCR, lists solely in-frame clones and lacks some. The sample consists of roughly 510,000 clones, roughly 79% of them appearing once. Input material: PBMCs. All receptors come from a woman aged 40 to 55 in good health. Some clones in this sample may be carry-over from other donors' samples.

The chain uses TRBV28 and TRBJ1-6; D perhaps matches TRBD1 (5 bases). V was trimmed by 6 bases and J by 6 bases, leaving 15 bases between them. The CDR3 is 15 amino acids. Germline V gives CDR1 MDHEN, CDR2 SYDVKM. In nucleotides, the CDR3 is TGTGCCAGCAGCCGCAGCGGGACTGGTAATTCACCCCTCCACTTT. Translation: CASSRSGTGNSPLHF.

The chain employs TRBV4-1 and TRBJ1-5, with D unclear. V was shortened by 4 bases and J by 3 bases, with 10 bases between the two germline ends. This CDR3 comprises 14 residues. Per the germline V gene, CDR1 is MGHRA and CDR2 is YSYEKL. This CDR3 reads CASSPTQPNQPQHF. The CDR3 nucleotides read TGCGCCAGCAGCCCTACCCAGCCCAATCAGCCCCAGCATTTT.

The table lists this clone with a count of one. The chain couples TRBV2 to TRBJ2-5; D is uncertain. The CDR3 extends over 15 amino acids. In germline, CDR1 is SNHLY, CDR2 FYNNEI. V dropped 0 bases and J dropped 7 bases, with 15 bases sitting between them. CDR3 protein: CASSEAHGSAGTQYF. CDR3 DNA sequence: TGTGCCAGCAGTGAAGCGCATGGCAGCGCTGGGACCCAGTACTTC. The whole variable domain, remainder taken from reference TRBV2 and TRBJ2-5, is EPEVTQTPSHQVTQMGQEVILRCVPISNHLYFYWYRQILGQKVEFLVSFYNNEISEKSEIFDDQFSVERPDGSNFTLKIRSTKLEDSAMYFCASSEAHGSAGTQYFGPGTRLLVL.

A single count supports this clone. The chain joins TRBV7-6 to TRBJ2-5; tentatively, D is TRBD2 (5 bases). Near its end, the DNA agrees better with TRBJ2-7, so the J call may be wrong. The CDR3 contains 13 residues. Germline V gives CDR1 SGHVS, CDR2 FNYEAQ. This CDR3 reads CASSPAPGYEQYF. The CDR3 region has the DNA TGTGCCAGCAGCCCAGCCCCGGGGTACGAGCAGTACTTC.

The V call is TRBV7-2, the J call TRBJ1-4, with 8 nucleotides matching TRBD1. Germline V gene data show CDR1 as SGHTA and CDR2 as FQGNSA. The CDR3 has 14 residues. After removal of 5 bases from V and 7 bases from J, the junction contained 6 bases not matched to a gene. The CDR3 here is CASSQTGVGEKLFF. The CDR3 DNA reads as TGTGCCAGCAGCCAGACAGGGGTTGGTGAAAAACTGTTTTTT.

With respect to this clone: With a much larger clone just one base away, this may be a read error. The chain carries TRBV6-5 and TRBJ1-2; tentatively, D is TRBD1 (6 bases). The ends were cut back, 2 bases at V and 2 bases at J, with 6 bases in the middle. The V gene's germline CDR1 is MNHEY and CDR2 SVGAGI. This CDR3 spans 13 amino acids. CDR3 residues: CASSYDRNYGYTF. The CDR3 nucleotides are TGTGCCAGCAGTTACGACAGGAACTATGGCTACACCTTC.

The CDR3 loop is CAIMRGAESYEQYF. In DNA, the CDR3 is TGTGCCATCATGCGCGGGGCTGAGTCCTACGAGCAGTACTTC. The V call is TRBV10-3, the J call TRBJ2-7, with D maybe TRBD2 (6 bases). From germline, CDR1 is ENHRY and CDR2 SYGVKD. CDR3 size: 14 residues. The V and J ends lost 7 bases and 1 base respectively, with 14 bases between them.

In its sample, this clone was seen many times. V usage is TRBV7-2 and J usage is TRBJ2-7, with 7 bases matching TRBD1. Per germline, CDR1 SGHTA and CDR2 FQGNSA. This CDR3 has 15 amino acids. V lost 5 bases and J lost 1; bases outside the gene matches: 8. The CDR3, as DNA: TGTGCCAGCAGCATCCGGGACAGTATGTCCTACGAGCAGTACTTC. Its translation is CASSIRDSMSYEQYF.

This chain joins TRBV19 and TRBJ2-7; D is undetermined. The CDR3 spans 11 residues. Germline lookup yields CDR1 LNHDA and CDR2 SQIVND (reference sequence). With 8 bases removed from V and 9 bases from J, the gap between germline ends came to 14 bases. The CDR3 DNA follows: TGTGCCAGTCAACCACGGCACGGGCAGTACTTC. It translates to CASQPRHGQYF.

As to this clone: Since a much larger clone is just one base distant, this may be a read error. CDR3 protein: CASSLSGGPYEQYF. The DNA of the CDR3 is TGTGCCAGCAGTTTATCAGGGGGGCCCTACGAGCAGTACTTC. The chain recombines TRBV28 with TRBJ2-7; possibly TRBD1 for D (7 bases). Germline V gives CDR1 MDHEN, CDR2 SYDVKM. With 1 base removed from V and 2 bases from J, the gap between germline ends came to 9 bases. This CDR3 is built from 14 residues.

The genes are TRBV19 and TRBJ2-2; unclear D gene. With 6 bases removed from V and 0 bases from J, the gap between germline ends came to 5 bases. CDR1 is LNHDA and CDR2 is SQIVND in the germline V gene (reference sequence). This CDR3 spans 13 amino acids. CDR3 loop: CASRVSNTGELFF. In DNA form, the CDR3 reads TGTGCCAGTAGAGTCTCGAACACCGGGGAGCTGTTTTTT.